The 27 T cell receptor beta chains in this list originate from one sample, sequenced in a study of shared clonotypes between healthy human individuals. This table comes from immunoSEQ multiplex PCR, and its TCRdb copy is limited to in-frame clones, with some not included. The repertoire holds about 1 million clones, with 60% to 80% as singletons. Input material: memory CD4+ T cells sorted from blood. The subset is: CD45RA-negative fraction. All receptors derive from a man aged 18 to 30 in good health.

For this clone: Since a much larger clone is just one base distant, this may be a read error. The chain couples TRBV7-2 to TRBJ2-3; D gene uncertain. V was cut by 0 bases and J by 4 bases, with 2 bases left in between. The V gene's germline CDR1 is SGHTA and CDR2 FQGNSA. This CDR3 is 12 amino acids long. CDR3 coding DNA: TGTGCCAGCAGCTTAGCGGCAGATACGCAGTATTTT. Amino acids: CASSLAADTQYF.

V usage is TRBV5-1 and J usage is TRBJ2-1; D may correspond to TRBD1 or TRBD2 (6 bases each). V shed 6 bases and J shed 9 bases, with 28 bases lying between them. Per germline, CDR1 SGHRS and CDR2 YFSETQ. This CDR3 region has 17 residues. The CDR3: CASIGSLSGSEGGEQFF. CDR3 bases: TGCGCCAGCATCGGGTCCCTCTCTGGTAGTGAGGGGGGTGAGCAGTTCTTC.

The chain couples TRBV18 to TRBJ2-1; D not certain. Trimming cost V 1 base and J 6 bases, with 13 bases left between them. Germline V CDR1 and CDR2: KGHSH, LQKENI. CDR3 length: 15 amino acids. CDR3 sequence: CASSPLTAPINEQFF. The CDR3 bases are TGTGCCAGCTCACCACTCACCGCACCCATCAATGAGCAGTTCTTC.

The J gene is TRBJ2-2, the V gene TRBV19; weak D call: TRBD2 (5 bases). Trimming stripped 11 bases from V and 4 bases from J, with 23 bases between. This CDR3 region has 16 residues. Germline CDR1 is LNHDA and CDR2 is SQIVND (reference sequence). This CDR3 reads CASTPPEVRGTGELFF. The DNA for the CDR3 is TGTGCCTCTACCCCCCCGGAGGTACGGGGCACCGGGGAGCTGTTTTTT.

The chain recombines TRBV5-4 with TRBJ2-5, with 10 nucleotides matching TRBD2. J gave up 4 bases and V 4 bases, and 13 bases lay outside the gene matches. This CDR3 is built from 17 residues. Per the germline V gene, CDR1 is SGHNT and CDR2 is YYREEE (reference sequence). CDR3 protein: CASSPDGASGSSETQYF. Here the CDR3 DNA reads TGTGCCAGCAGCCCCGATGGGGCTAGCGGGAGTTCAGAGACCCAGTACTTC.

The chain has TRBV6-6 and TRBJ2-3, with no clear D. The CDR3 is made up of 14 amino acids. Trimming stripped 8 bases from V and 6 bases from J, with 18 bases between. Germline values: CDR1 MNHNY, CDR2 SVGAGI (reference sequence). The CDR3 nucleotides are TGTGCCAGCGCGGAGCCCGAGGCGTCCGATACGCAGTATTTT. It codes for CASAEPEASDTQYF.

The CDR3 sequence: CASSQYPQGSGYTF. The CDR3 nucleotides are TGCGCCAGCAGCCAATATCCACAGGGTTCTGGCTACACCTTC. V and J are TRBV4-1 and TRBJ1-2; possible D gene TRBD1, 6 bases. With 2 bases removed from V and 7 bases from J, the gap between germline ends came to 14 bases. CDR1 MGHRA and CDR2 YSYEKL come from the germline V gene. This CDR3 region has 14 residues.

J is TRBJ2-3 and V is TRBV2; D uncertain. Trimming shortened V by 6 bases and J by 6 bases, and 16 bases separated the two germline ends. CDR3 size: 14 residues. Germline-derived CDR1 and CDR2 are SNHLY and FYNNEI. CDR3 loop: CASSENPMGDTQYF. CDR3 nucleotide sequence: TGTGCCAGCAGCGAGAACCCCATGGGGGATACGCAGTATTTT.

The V gene is TRBV5-1, the J gene TRBJ2-1; 8 nucleotides line up with TRBD2. Germline CDR1 reads SGHRS; CDR2 reads YFSETQ. CDR3 length: 15 residues. The V segment lost 2 bases and the J segment 6 bases; nucleotides outside the gene matches: 7. CDR3: CASSFSTSGGNEQFF. The CDR3 DNA reads TGCGCCAGCAGCTTTTCCACTAGCGGTGGCAATGAGCAGTTCTTC.

The CDR3 loop reads CSVEERFGRHGNSGANVLTF. In DNA, the CDR3 is TGCAGCGTTGAAGAGAGGTTCGGCAGGCATGGAAACTCTGGGGCCAACGTCCTGACTTTC. The chain has TRBV29-1 and TRBJ2-6; no firm D call. The CDR3 totals 20 residues. Trimming shortened V by 0 bases and J by 0 bases, and 21 bases separated the two germline ends. Germline loops: CDR1 SQVTM, CDR2 ANQGSEA.

The chain combines TRBV5-4 with TRBJ2-2, with 7 bases aligning to TRBD1. J was trimmed by 1 base and V by 1 base; bases with no gene match: 4. The CDR3 has 16 residues. Looked up from germline, CDR1 is SGHNT and CDR2 is YYREEE (reference sequence). The CDR3 DNA reads as TGTGCCAGCAGCTTGCGAGGGGGCAGGAACACCGGGGAGCTGTTTTTT. Translation: CASSLRGGRNTGELFF.

This clone was seen once. This rearrangement joins TRBV5-4 to TRBJ2-2; 8 bases align to TRBD1. Germline loops: CDR1 SGHNT, CDR2 YYREEE (reference sequence). V trimming: 6 bases; J trimming: 4 bases; junction bases outside the gene matches: 14. The CDR3 extends over 17 amino acids. The CDR3 region has the DNA TGTGCCAGCACCCTATATTCGGGACAGGCTTTCACCGGGGAGCTGTTTTTT. This codes for CASTLYSGQAFTGELFF.

The CDR3 loop reads CASSLIRDKSYEQYF. DNA for the CDR3: TGCGCCAGCAGTTTAATCCGGGACAAGTCCTACGAGCAGTACTTC. This chain joins TRBV5-1 and TRBJ2-7; perhaps TRBD1 as D (6 bases). Trimming removed 5 bases at V and 1 base at J, with 16 bases between. This CDR3 is built from 15 residues. Looked up from germline, CDR1 is SGHRS and CDR2 is YFSETQ.

This chain links TRBV19 with TRBJ1-4; D is unresolved. CDR1 is LNHDA, CDR2 SQIVND, per germline (reference sequence). V lost 5 bases to trimming and J lost 9 bases, with 19 bases between them. This CDR3 region has 15 residues. CDR3 coding DNA: TGTGCCAGTAGTGCCCTGGAGAGTAGTAGGAAAAAACTGTTTTTT. Protein product: CASSALESSRKKLFF.

This clone was seen once. The chain has TRBV27 and TRBJ2-1; 8 bases align to TRBD2. From germline, CDR1 is MNHEY and CDR2 SMNVEV (reference sequence). Losses at the gene ends were 5 bases for V and 7 bases for J; bases not matched to a gene: 13. The CDR3 is 16 residues long. The CDR3: CASSPPGTRVRNEQFF. CDR3 DNA: TGTGCCAGCAGTCCCCCCGGGACTAGGGTAAGAAATGAGCAGTTCTTC.

The table lists this clone with a few counts. A much larger clone lies a single base off, so this may be a read error. The V and J genes are TRBV28 and TRBJ1-2; 7 positions agree with TRBD1. The V gene end was trimmed by 5 bases and the J gene end by 4 bases; junction bases not matched to a gene: 4. The CDR3 is made up of 13 amino acids. Germline CDR1 is MDHEN and CDR2 is SYDVKM. The CDR3 loop reads CASSVGTAYGYTF. As DNA, the CDR3 is TGTGCCAGCAGTGTCGGGACAGCCTATGGCTACACCTTC.

This rearrangement joins TRBV2 to TRBJ1-6; D uncertain. Germline V gene sequence: CDR1 SNHLY, CDR2 FYNNEI. V gave up 7 bases and J gave up 10 bases, with 8 bases separating them. CDR3 length: 11 amino acids. CDR3 DNA: TGTGCCAGCACCTCTCAATCACCCCTCCACTTT. Its protein product is CASTSQSPLHF. The variable domain in full, with the rest retrieved from reference TRBV2 and TRBJ1-6, is EPEVTQTPSHQVTQMGQEVILRCVPISNHLYFYWYRQILGQKVEFLVSFYNNEISEKSEIFDDQFSVERPDGSNFTLKIRSTKLEDSAMYFCASTSQSPLHFGNGTRLTVT.

The rearrangement links TRBV6-5 to TRBJ2-7; D call uncertain. Germline assignment: CDR1 MNHEY and CDR2 SVGAGI. V was shortened by 1 base and J by 1 base, with 11 bases between the two germline ends. CDR3 length equals 15 residues. CDR3 in amino acids: CASSYLPPESYEQYF. The CDR3 bases are TGTGCCAGCAGTTACTTACCACCAGAGTCCTACGAGCAGTACTTC.

This clone has only a few counts. This chain joins TRBV18 and TRBJ1-2; D might be TRBD1 (6 bases). Trimming pared 4 bases from V and 4 bases from J, leaving 13 bases between. Germline V gene data show CDR1 as KGHSH and CDR2 as LQKENI. The CDR3 is 14 amino acids. CDR3 region: CASSQTTGSYGYTF. In nucleotides, the CDR3 is TGTGCCAGCTCACAAACGACAGGTTCCTATGGCTACACCTTC.

V and J are TRBV18 and TRBJ1-1; the D gene is possibly TRBD1 (6 bases). Germline loops: CDR1 KGHSH, CDR2 LQKENI. The V end lost 6 bases, the J end lost 1 base, and 9 bases lay between the germline ends. The CDR3 runs to 13 residues. The CDR3 reads CASSGHQNTEAFF. DNA of the CDR3: TGTGCCAGCTCGGGACACCAGAACACTGAAGCTTTCTTT.

The chain uses TRBV6-6 and TRBJ2-5; 10 positions agree with TRBD1. The germline CDR1 and CDR2 sequences are MNHNY and SVGAGI (reference sequence). Germline trimming cut 4 bases from V and 4 bases from J; bases unmatched to any gene: 9. This CDR3 has 16 amino acids. The CDR3: CASSSGTGVPRETQYF. CDR3 bases: TGTGCCAGCAGTTCCGGGACAGGGGTGCCCCGAGAGACCCAGTACTTC.

V is TRBV11-2 and J is TRBJ1-6, with D unclear. V lost 2 bases and J lost 7, with 6 bases in between. The CDR3 contains 13 residues. Germline lookup yields CDR1 SGHAT and CDR2 FQNNGV. CDR3 amino acids: CASSLIENSPLHF. In nucleotides, the CDR3 is TGTGCCAGCAGCTTAATCGAGAATTCACCCCTCCACTTT.

The V call is TRBV6-4, the J call TRBJ1-2; TRBD1 is a possible D gene (6 bases). The CDR3 loop spans 12 amino acids. The V end lost 6 bases, the J end lost 5 bases, and 10 bases lay between the germline ends. The germline V gene encodes CDR1 MRHNA and CDR2 SNTAGT. The CDR3 DNA is TGTGCCAGCAGGGACAGTCGTTATGGCTACACCTTC. Amino acids: CASRDSRYGYTF.

The chain has TRBV19 and TRBJ1-5; 7 bases line up with TRBD1. CDR1 is LNHDA and CDR2 is SQIVND in the germline V gene (reference sequence). V shed 4 bases, J shed 4 bases, and the junction held 7 bases outside the gene matches. The CDR3 is 15 amino acids. CDR3 DNA: TGTGCCAGTAGTACCCGACAGGGCTCTAATCAGCCCCAGCATTTT. Encoded protein: CASSTRQGSNQPQHF.

The chain is built from TRBV27 and TRBJ1-6; D not resolved. V was pared by 7 bases and J by 10 bases, with 17 bases between. The CDR3 has 14 residues. Germline V gives CDR1 MNHEY, CDR2 SMNVEV (reference sequence). CDR3 region: CASTLGREYSPLHF. CDR3 sequence (DNA): TGTGCCAGCACTCTGGGGAGGGAATACTCACCCCTCCACTTT.

This clone was counted only a few times. The V gene is TRBV11-2, the J gene TRBJ1-4; D not resolved. The V end was cut by 5 bases, the J end by 11 bases, with 15 bases between. CDR1 SGHAT and CDR2 FQNNGV come from the germline V gene. This CDR3 is built from 13 residues. CDR3 amino acids: CASSPMVGSKLFF. In DNA, the CDR3 is TGTGCCAGCAGCCCTATGGTGGGTAGTAAACTGTTTTTT.

J is TRBJ1-4 and V is TRBV4-1, with 7 bases fitting TRBD1. V lost 0 bases, J lost 2 bases, and 3 bases stayed unmatched. Germline V lookup: CDR1 MGHRA, CDR2 YSYEKL. This CDR3 region has 16 residues. CDR3 protein: CASSQDRGHTNEKLFF. CDR3 nucleotides: TGCGCCAGCAGCCAAGATAGGGGGCACACTAATGAAAAACTGTTTTTT.